These 29 T cell receptor beta chains share one sample of origin, sequenced in a study of graft-versus-host responses after intestinal transplantation. For these receptors, no antigen is known. Data came from immunoSEQ multiplex PCR; TCRdb stores just in-frame clones and leaves some out. The sample holds around 100,000 clones; just over 90% are singletons and the top ten take roughly 0.24%. The input for sequencing was unstimulated CD4+ T cells sorted from spleen or lymph node cells, taken before transplant. The receptors were gathered from a human donor who was the organ donor for an intestinal transplant.

Remarks on this clone: Compared with germline, one end of the junction differs, possibly owing to a read error. The rearrangement uses TRBV11-2 and TRBJ2-7; a weak D match, TRBD2 (5 bases). Germline V CDR1 and CDR2: SGHAT, FQNNGV. The CDR3 totals 14 residues. For the CDR3, the DNA is TGTGCCAGCAGCCGTCCGGGAACCATGCTAGAGTTGAACTTC. This encodes CASSRPGTMLELNF.

J is TRBJ1-1 and V is TRBV29-1, with 7 bases matching TRBD1. The V gene's germline CDR1 is SQVTM and CDR2 ANQGSEA. The junction had 7 bases not matched to a gene; V was cut back by 3 bases and J by 0 bases. The length of the CDR3 is 15 residues. Here the CDR3 DNA reads TGCAGCGTTGATGCAGGGGGGAGGTTGAACACTGAAGCTTTCTTT. It codes for CSVDAGGRLNTEAFF.

On this clone: Other DNA sequences in this specimen translate into the identical CDR3. This sequence joins TRBV5-4 and TRBJ2-3; D unresolved. V was shortened by 1 base and J by 3 bases, with 3 bases between the two germline ends. CDR1 and CDR2 from the germline V gene are SGHNT and YYREEE (reference sequence). The CDR3 length is 12 residues. The CDR3 DNA is TGTGCCAGCAGCTTGTCTACAGATACGCAGTATTTT. Residues: CASSLSTDTQYF. The full variable domain, rest sourced from reference TRBV5-4 and TRBJ2-3, is ETGVTQSPTHLIKTRGQQVTLRCSSQSGHNTVSWYQQALGQGPQFIFQYYREEENGRGNFPPRFSGLQFPNYSSELNVNALELDDSALYLCASSLSTDTQYFGPGTRLTVL.

The chain joins TRBV4-2 to TRBJ2-5; D gene ambiguous. Trimming shortened V by 4 bases and J by 1 base, and 13 bases separated the two germline ends. The CDR3 totals 15 residues. Germline loops: CDR1 LGHNA, CDR2 YNFKEQ. CDR3 bases: TGTGCCAGCAGCCCTGAGGCTCAGGTCCAAGAGACCCAGTACTTC. Amino acids: CASSPEAQVQETQYF.

The chain employs TRBV2 and TRBJ2-6, with 12 bases lining up with TRBD1. Trimming cost V 3 bases and J 2 bases; bases outside gene matches: 2. Germline V gene data show CDR1 as SNHLY and CDR2 as FYNNEI. This CDR3 is built from 17 residues. CDR3 region: CASSDGTGGAGANVLTF. CDR3 in DNA: TGTGCCAGCAGTGACGGGACAGGGGGCGCTGGGGCCAACGTCCTGACTTTC.

This chain uses TRBV29-1 with TRBJ2-5, with D possibly matching TRBD1 (6 bases). This CDR3 has 12 amino acids. Per germline, CDR1 SQVTM and CDR2 ANQGSEA. V was clipped by 5 bases and J by 2 bases, with 9 bases between them. CDR3 loop: CSVSGQQETQYF. The CDR3 bases are TGCAGCGTTTCAGGACAGCAAGAGACCCAGTACTTC.

The chain has TRBV4-1 and TRBJ2-7; D possibly matches TRBD1 or TRBD2 (5 bases each). Trimming removed 0 bases from V and 9 bases from J, with 18 bases in between. The CDR3 sequence is 15 residues long. The germline V gene encodes CDR1 MGHRA and CDR2 YSYEKL. The chain's CDR3 is CASSQDKGGDLRQYF. The DNA of the CDR3 is TGCGCCAGCAGCCAAGATAAGGGTGGGGACCTCCGGCAGTACTTC.

CDR3 sequence reads: CASRQGGTGELFF. The DNA of the CDR3 is TGTGCCAGCAGACAGGGCGGCACCGGGGAGCTGTTTTTT. The J gene is TRBJ2-2, the V gene TRBV7-2; D possibly corresponds to TRBD1 (6 bases). The germline V gene has CDR1 SGHTA and CDR2 FQGNSA. Between the trimmed V and J ends, which lost 6 bases and 4 bases, there was a span of 9 bases. The CDR3 covers 13 residues.

Here the CDR3 reads CASMRALGYGYTF. DNA of the CDR3: TGTGCCAGCATGAGGGCCCTAGGGTATGGCTACACCTTC. This chain uses TRBV6-6 with TRBJ1-2, with D uncertain. The CDR3 spans 13 residues. Looked up from germline, CDR1 is MNHNY and CDR2 is SVGAGI (reference sequence). Trimming shortened V by 7 bases and J by 5 bases, and 14 bases separated the two germline ends.

The chain is built from TRBV10-3 and TRBJ2-1; 7 nucleotides line up with TRBD2. CDR3 length: 12 amino acids. The junction had 6 bases not matched to a gene; V was cut back by 8 bases and J by 8 bases. CDR1 is ENHRY, CDR2 SYGVKD, per germline. CDR3 in amino acids: CAIRKSGDEQFF. As DNA, the CDR3 is TGTGCCATCCGGAAGAGCGGGGATGAGCAGTTCTTC.

This clone was seen once. V is TRBV7-3 and J is TRBJ2-1, with 12 nucleotides matching TRBD2. The length of the CDR3 is 17 residues. J gave up 7 bases and V 2 bases, and 9 bases lay outside the gene matches. Germline V lookup: CDR1 SGHTA, CDR2 FQGTGA. For the CDR3, the DNA is TGTGCCAGCAGCTTATCTCTAGCGGGAGGGAGGGCTAATGAGCAGTTCTTC. It translates to CASSLSLAGGRANEQFF.

The chain combines TRBV30 with TRBJ2-7; D is perhaps TRBD2 (5 bases). The V and J ends lost 2 bases and 3 bases respectively, with 11 bases between them. The CDR3 contains 13 residues. Germline-derived CDR1 and CDR2 are GTSNPN and SVGIG (reference sequence). CDR3 in amino acids: CAWSIGVGYEQYF. The CDR3 coding sequence is TGTGCCTGGAGTATCGGGGTCGGCTACGAGCAGTACTTC.

The chain employs TRBV6-5 and TRBJ1-1, with D possibly being TRBD1 (5 bases). CDR3 length: 15 amino acids. Germline V gene sequence: CDR1 MNHEY, CDR2 SVGAGI. V was trimmed by 6 bases and J by 9 bases, leaving 23 bases between them. The CDR3: CASSRYRDDAKKAFF. DNA for the CDR3: TGTGCCAGCAGCAGATACCGGGACGACGCCAAAAAAGCTTTCTTT.

The chain employs TRBV9 and TRBJ1-3; TRBD1 might be the D (6 bases). CDR1 and CDR2 from the germline V gene are SGDLS and YYNGEE. V gave up 0 bases and J gave up 2 bases, with 12 bases separating them. The CDR3 consists of 16 residues. CDR3 nucleotides: TGTGCCAGCAGCGTAGACCTGGGGGGCCCTGGAAACACCATATATTTT. This sequence encodes CASSVDLGGPGNTIYF. The full variable domain, in which reference TRBV9 and TRBJ1-3 provide the parts outside the CDR3, is DSGVTQTPKHLITATGQRVTLRCSPRSGDLSVYWYQQSLDQGLQFLIQYYNGEERAKGNILERFSAQQFPDLHSELNLSSLELGDSALYFCASSVDLGGPGNTIYFGEGSWLTVV.

The chain recombines TRBV14 with TRBJ2-5; D may be TRBD1 (5 bases). Germline CDR1 and CDR2: SGHDN and FVKESK. CDR3 length: 15 residues. V was shortened by 0 bases and J by 5 bases, with 13 bases between the two germline ends. The CDR3 bases are TGTGCCAGCAGCCAAGAATCAGGGTATAGGGAGACCCAGTACTTC. This encodes CASSQESGYRETQYF.

The chain carries TRBV7-8 and TRBJ1-2; the D gene is possibly TRBD1 (6 bases). Germline CDR1 and CDR2: SGHVS and FQNEAQ. The CDR3 is 14 residues long. Trimming pared 5 bases from V and 4 bases from J, leaving 14 bases between. DNA for the CDR3: TGTGCCAGCAGCCCAAGAACGGGGGCCTATGGCTACACCTTC. Residues: CASSPRTGAYGYTF.

The V gene is TRBV29-1, the J gene TRBJ2-4; 11 nucleotides align to TRBD1. This CDR3 region has 12 residues. Germline CDR1 reads SQVTM; CDR2 reads ANQGSEA. J gave up 6 bases and V 7 bases, and 2 bases lay outside the gene matches. CDR3 DNA sequence: TGCAGCGGGACAGGGGGCAGAAACATTCAGTACTTC. It codes for CSGTGGRNIQYF.

As concerns this clone: Other DNA sequences of this sample code for an identical CDR3. The chain uses TRBV5-1 and TRBJ2-1; 9 nucleotides agree with TRBD2. V lost 4 bases to trimming and J lost 4 bases; unmatched junction nucleotides: 3. The germline gives CDR1 SGHRS, CDR2 YFSETQ. The CDR3 is 14 amino acids. The CDR3 coding sequence is TGCGCCAGCAGCCCGGGACTAGCATACAATGAGCAGTTCTTC. Translating it yields CASSPGLAYNEQFF. The full variable domain, completed using reference TRBV5-1 and TRBJ2-1, is KAGVTQTPRYLIKTRGQQVTLSCSPISGHRSVSWYQQTPGQGLQFLFEYFSETQRNKGNFPGRFSGRQFSNSRSEMNVSTLELGDSALYLCASSPGLAYNEQFFGPGTRLTVL.

The chain combines TRBV29-1 with TRBJ2-7, with 7 positions matching TRBD1. Germline CDR1 reads SQVTM; CDR2 reads ANQGSEA. The CDR3 has 13 amino acids. The ends lost 7 bases at V and 0 bases at J; junction bases unmatched: 6. The CDR3 spells CSAATGSSYEQYF. CDR3 in DNA: TGCAGCGCTGCGACAGGGAGCTCCTACGAGCAGTACTTC.

V gene TRBV30 combines with J gene TRBJ1-3, with D unclear. This CDR3 comprises 13 residues. Germline V CDR1 and CDR2: GTSNPN, SVGIG (reference sequence). V was pared by 4 bases and J by 8 bases, with 15 bases between. CDR3 sequence: CAWNGRRADTIYF. Here the CDR3 DNA reads TGTGCCTGGAATGGCAGGAGAGCGGACACCATATATTTT.

The chain joins TRBV5-6 to TRBJ1-2; maybe TRBD1 (5 bases). Per the germline V gene, CDR1 is SGHDT and CDR2 is YYEEEE. The CDR3 is 13 amino acids. Trimming took 3 bases from V and 6 from J, leaving 12 bases between them. CDR3 in amino acids: CASSSEGRNGYTF. DNA for the CDR3: TGTGCCAGCAGCTCCGAGGGGCGAAATGGCTACACCTTC.

The rearrangement uses TRBV30 and TRBJ2-2; 10 nucleotides agree with TRBD2. With 0 bases clipped from V and 7 bases from J, the junction kept 5 bases outside the gene matches. Looked up from germline, CDR1 is GTSNPN and CDR2 is SVGIG (reference sequence). The CDR3 is 15 amino acids. The DNA of the CDR3 is TGTGCCTGGAGTGTGTTAGCGGGAGGAAACGGGGAGCTGTTTTTT. Translating it yields CAWSVLAGGNGELFF. Looking up the rest from reference TRBV30 and TRBJ2-2 gives the full variable domain: SQTIHQWPATLVQPVGSPLSLECTVEGTSNPNLYWYRQAAGRGLQLLFYSVGIGQISSEVPQNLSASRPQDRQFILSSKKLLLSDSGFYLCAWSVLAGGNGELFFGEGSRLTVL.

V usage is TRBV6-1 and J usage is TRBJ2-1; 8 bases align to TRBD1. V lost 4 bases, J lost 5 bases, and 10 bases stayed unmatched. Germline CDR1 reads MNHNS; CDR2 reads SASEGT. The CDR3 runs 16 residues. CDR3 sequence: CASSALRGTGDNEQFF. The CDR3 DNA reads TGTGCCAGCAGTGCACTTCGCGGGACAGGAGACAATGAGCAGTTCTTC.

The CDR3, as DNA: TGTGCCAGCAGTAAGACAGGAGTGGATGGCTACACCTTC. This gives the protein CASSKTGVDGYTF. The chain links TRBV6-5 to TRBJ1-2, with a tentative D call TRBD1 (6 bases). The CDR3 covers 13 residues. The V end lost 5 bases, the J end lost 6 bases, and 13 bases lay between the germline ends. CDR1 is MNHEY and CDR2 is SVGAGI in the germline V gene.

The rearrangement uses TRBV5-1 and TRBJ2-2; 14 bases agree with TRBD2. The germline V gene has CDR1 SGHRS and CDR2 YFSETQ. The CDR3 sequence is 17 residues long. V lost 2 bases and J lost 6; bases outside the gene matches: 6. The CDR3: CASSLGTSGSLAGELFF. Written as DNA, the CDR3 is TGCGCCAGCAGCTTAGGGACTAGCGGGAGTTTGGCCGGGGAGCTGTTTTTT.

CDR3 protein: CASSPDLETQYF. The CDR3 DNA is TGTGCCAGCTCACCTGACTTAGAGACCCAGTACTTC. This sequence joins TRBV18 and TRBJ2-5; D remains ambiguous. CDR3 size: 12 residues. V dropped 3 bases and J dropped 4 bases, with 6 bases sitting between them. CDR1 and CDR2 (germline): KGHSH, LQKENI.

There are a few counts of this clone. The chain couples TRBV4-2 to TRBJ2-1, with a weak D call TRBD2 (6 bases). This CDR3 comprises 14 residues. Germline lookup yields CDR1 LGHNA and CDR2 YNFKEQ. The ends were cut back, 0 bases at V and 6 bases at J, with 9 bases in the middle. In DNA, the CDR3 is TGTGCCAGCAGCCAAGAAGGGCGGGGCAATGAGCAGTTCTTC. The encoded protein is CASSQEGRGNEQFF.

J is TRBJ2-3 and V is TRBV29-1; weak D call: TRBD1 (5 bases). Per the germline V gene, CDR1 is SQVTM and CDR2 is ANQGSEA. The CDR3 extends over 14 amino acids. Trimming shortened V by 4 bases and J by 0 bases, and 11 bases separated the two germline ends. CDR3 in DNA: TGCAGCGTTGTAAGCAGGGCTAGCACAGATACGCAGTATTTT. This sequence encodes CSVVSRASTDTQYF.

This chain joins TRBV19 and TRBJ2-1; D perhaps matches TRBD2 (6 bases). V was clipped by 7 bases and J by 5 bases, with 15 bases between them. From germline, CDR1 is LNHDA and CDR2 SQIVND (reference sequence). CDR3 size: 14 residues. DNA of the CDR3: TGTGCCAGTAAAGCGGCGGGAATTAACAATGAGCAGTTCTTC. Translating gives CASKAAGINNEQFF. Using reference TRBV19 and TRBJ2-1 for the parts outside the CDR3, the full variable domain is DGGITQSPKYLFRKEGQNVTLSCEQNLNHDAMYWYRQDPGQGLRLIYYSQIVNDFQKGDIAEGYSVSREKKESFPLTVTSAQKNPTAFYLCASKAAGINNEQFFGPGTRLTVL.